The T cell receptor beta chain under discussion was sequenced for a study of OX40 agonist ivuxolimab in advanced cancers. Study at large: In this trial design, patients received ivuxolimab intravenously at 0.01 to 10 mg/kg every 2 weeks. Partial responses were recorded for three patients, including one with hepatocellular carcinoma and two with cutaneous melanoma.

Clones were read by immunoSEQ multiplex PCR, and TCRdb kept only the in-frame ones, dropping some. The sample yields around 37,000 clones, roughly four fifths seen once. CDR3 length equals 11 residues. In germline, CDR1 is SGHAT, CDR2 FQNNGV. The germline V and J ends were trimmed by 5 bases and 12 bases, with 12 bases remaining between them. The sequenced sample was CD4+ or CD8+ T cells sorted from blood, obtained in a trial of the OX40 agonist ivuxolimab. V usage is TRBV11-2 and J usage is TRBJ2-3; D ambiguous. The source of this sequence is an adult with an advanced solid tumor such as melanoma, head and neck, liver or kidney cancer. CDR3 nucleotides: TGTGCCAGCAGCCGTCTGCTATTTCAGTATTTT. It codes for CASSRLLFQYF.